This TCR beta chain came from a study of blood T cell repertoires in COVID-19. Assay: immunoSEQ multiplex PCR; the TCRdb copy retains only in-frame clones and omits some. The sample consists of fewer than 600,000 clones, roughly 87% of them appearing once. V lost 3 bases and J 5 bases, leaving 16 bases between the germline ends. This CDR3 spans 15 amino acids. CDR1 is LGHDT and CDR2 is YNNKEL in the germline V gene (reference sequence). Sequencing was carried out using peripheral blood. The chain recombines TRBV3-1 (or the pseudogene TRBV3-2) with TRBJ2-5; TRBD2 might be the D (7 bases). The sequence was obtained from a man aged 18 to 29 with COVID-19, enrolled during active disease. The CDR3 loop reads CASSHKSGGRETQYF. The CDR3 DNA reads TGTGCCAGCAGCCACAAGTCGGGGGGCCGGGAGACCCAGTACTTC.